This T cell receptor (beta chain) comes out of a study of blood T cells in healthy people across ages (dated by TCRdb to 2014 to 2015). Study-wide context: In model experiments, roughly one uniquely barcoded TCR beta cDNA molecule per two T cells was captured by template switching. The study measured age-related changes in TCR beta repertoire diversity using deep sequencing normalized with unique cDNA molecular identifiers. The donors were divided into four age groups: young (average around 16 years), middle-aged (about 40), aged (62) and long-lived (roughly 88). Donors of different ages were randomly distributed across sequencing lanes to avoid experimental bias. For two donors (one aged 18 to 29 and one aged 80 or older), the study analyzed two additional independent replicas of 1 million unique cDNA reads from the same blood draw. Broad study findings and their caveats: As age increased, observed TCR beta diversity per million T cells dropped in a roughly linear way, and a significant reduction was already evident by age 40. Observed TCR beta diversity correlated strongly with the percentage of naive T cells measured by flow cytometry. Estimates of total diversity based on one million sequenced T cells were regarded as lower bounds and as underestimates. The long-lived group showed more naive CD4+ T cells, fewer expanded clones and increased TCR diversity than the aged group, suggesting age selection. The CMV infection status of donors was not known, potentially confounding age-related changes in expanded clonotypes. Conclusive comparison of naive and antigen-experienced compartments was prevented by the profiling of bulk unsorted PBMCs.

Libraries were made using 5' RACE. TCRdb names Illumina HiSeq 2500 as the instrument used. A second PCR of about 7 to 12 cycles was performed with a sample-barcoded 5' primer and a J-beta primer mix. A template-switch 5' adaptor carrying 12 random nucleotides introduced a unique molecular identifier onto each TCR beta cDNA molecule. Each sample yielded at least 3 million CDR3-containing paired-end reads. All of the RNA was converted into first-strand cDNA using the Mint cDNA synthesis kit, with a TRBC-specific oligonucleotide serving as the primer. After uracil-DNA glycosylase treatment, a first 18-cycle PCR used universal primers M1SS and BC2_uni_R on all cDNA. Per the source publication's procedure: For normalization, 1 million high-quality reads were randomly selected from each sample, with every read carrying a distinct molecular identifier. Instead of being binned into consensus sequences, reads with shared molecular identifiers were discarded. MiTCR, set to a Q25 quality threshold and the strictest error-elimination algorithm, was used for CDR3 identification, clonotype clustering and error correction. Lower-bound total TCR beta diversity was estimated with a nonparametric unseen species model using Euler transformation. TCRdb took the public reads, trimmed them with fastp at Q25, ran MiXCR for clone calling and kept in-frame beta chains. Each entry merges the rows of one CDR3 protein and shows their most common DNA and genes. The V and J calls follow TCRdb's processing rather than the paper's. This sample comprises roughly 800,000 distinct CDR3 sequences, over 45% of them detected only once. Approximately 21% of the sample comes from the top ten.

A note on this clonotype: Its recognized antigen is unknown. No much larger clone exists at a distance of one base, and base qualities are not known.

Donors were around 37 systemically healthy Caucasian individuals from Russia aged roughly 6 to 100 years. Each donor gave around 9.5 milliliters of peripheral blood, collected into EDTA-treated Vacutainer tubes. Ficoll-Paque density-gradient centrifugation was used to isolate PBMCs, with at least 7 million per sample. Total RNA, at least 5 micrograms per sample, was extracted from PBMCs with Trizol reagent. The percentages of naive CD45RAhigh/CD27high T cells were determined by flow cytometry on a PBMC aliquot from every donor. According to the germline V gene (reference sequence), CDR1 reads DFQATT and CDR2 reads SNEGSKA. The cysteine opens and the phenylalanine closes a CDR3 of 13 amino acids. CDR3 DNA only is kept here, 39 bases in frame from base 1. The V and J ends are trimmed by 4 bases and 2 bases, leaving 10 bases between them.

This chain is built from TRBV20-1 and TRBJ2-3; TRBD1 is possibly the D segment (5 matching bases). Sequencing was done on a sample of blood. The TCR sequence derives from a man younger than 40 in good health. The bases read TGCAGTGCTAACAGGCATGACACAGATACGCAGTATTTT. This gives the protein CSANRHDTDTQYF.